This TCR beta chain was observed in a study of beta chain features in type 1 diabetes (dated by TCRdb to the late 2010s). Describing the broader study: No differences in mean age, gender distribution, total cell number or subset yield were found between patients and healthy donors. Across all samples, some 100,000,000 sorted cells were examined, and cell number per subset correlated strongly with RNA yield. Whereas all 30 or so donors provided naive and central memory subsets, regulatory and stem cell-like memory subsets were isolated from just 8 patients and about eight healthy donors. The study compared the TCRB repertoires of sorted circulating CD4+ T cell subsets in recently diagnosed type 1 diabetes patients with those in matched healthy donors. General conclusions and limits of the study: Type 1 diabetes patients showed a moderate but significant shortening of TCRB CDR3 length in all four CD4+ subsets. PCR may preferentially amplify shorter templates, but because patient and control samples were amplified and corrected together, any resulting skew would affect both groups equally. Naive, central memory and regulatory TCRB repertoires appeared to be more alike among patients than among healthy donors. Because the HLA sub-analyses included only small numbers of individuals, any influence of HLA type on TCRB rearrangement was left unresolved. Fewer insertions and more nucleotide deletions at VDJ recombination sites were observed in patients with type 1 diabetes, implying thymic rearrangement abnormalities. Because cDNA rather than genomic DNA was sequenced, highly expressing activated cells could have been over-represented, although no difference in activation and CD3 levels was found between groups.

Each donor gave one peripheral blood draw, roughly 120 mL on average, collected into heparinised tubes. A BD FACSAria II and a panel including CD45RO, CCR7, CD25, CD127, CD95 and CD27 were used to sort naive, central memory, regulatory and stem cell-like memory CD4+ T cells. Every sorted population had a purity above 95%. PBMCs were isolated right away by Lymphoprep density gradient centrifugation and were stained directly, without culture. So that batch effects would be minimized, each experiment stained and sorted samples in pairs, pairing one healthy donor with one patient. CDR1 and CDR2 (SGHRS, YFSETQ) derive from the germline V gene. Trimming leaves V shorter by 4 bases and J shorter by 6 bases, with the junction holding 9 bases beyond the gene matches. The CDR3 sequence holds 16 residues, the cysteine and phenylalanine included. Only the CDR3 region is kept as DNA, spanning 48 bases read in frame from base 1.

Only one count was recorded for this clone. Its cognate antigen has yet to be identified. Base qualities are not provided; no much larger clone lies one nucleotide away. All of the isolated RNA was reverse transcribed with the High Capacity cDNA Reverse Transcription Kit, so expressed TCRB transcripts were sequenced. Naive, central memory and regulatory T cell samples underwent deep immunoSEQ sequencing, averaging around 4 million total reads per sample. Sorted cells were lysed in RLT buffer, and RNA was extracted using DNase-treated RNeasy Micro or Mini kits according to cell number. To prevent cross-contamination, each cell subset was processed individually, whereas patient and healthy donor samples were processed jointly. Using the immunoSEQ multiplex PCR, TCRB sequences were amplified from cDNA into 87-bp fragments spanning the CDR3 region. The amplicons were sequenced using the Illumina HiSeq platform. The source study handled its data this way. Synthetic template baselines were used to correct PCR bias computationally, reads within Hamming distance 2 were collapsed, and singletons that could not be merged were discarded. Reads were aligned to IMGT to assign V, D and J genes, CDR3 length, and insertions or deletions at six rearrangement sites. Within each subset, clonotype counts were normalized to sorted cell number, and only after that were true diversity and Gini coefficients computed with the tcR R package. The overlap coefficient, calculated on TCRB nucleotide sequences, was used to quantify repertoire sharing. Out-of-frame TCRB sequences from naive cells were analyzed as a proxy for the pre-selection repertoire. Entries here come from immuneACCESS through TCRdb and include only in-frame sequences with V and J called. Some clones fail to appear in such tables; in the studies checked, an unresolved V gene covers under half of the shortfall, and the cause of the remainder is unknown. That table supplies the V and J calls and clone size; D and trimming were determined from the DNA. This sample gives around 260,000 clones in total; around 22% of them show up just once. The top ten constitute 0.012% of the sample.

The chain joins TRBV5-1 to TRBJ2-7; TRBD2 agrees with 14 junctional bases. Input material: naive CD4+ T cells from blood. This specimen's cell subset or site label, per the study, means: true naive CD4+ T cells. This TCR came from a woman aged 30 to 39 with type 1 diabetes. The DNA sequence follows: TGCGCCAGCAGCCCCGGCGGGACTAGCGGGAGTATCGAGCAGTACTTC. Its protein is CASSPGGTSGSIEQYF.